The present T cell receptor (beta chain) was sequenced within a study of regulatory T cells. Study conclusions and caveats: In CD3G-deficient patients, conventional CD4+ T cells were enriched for hydrophobic CDR3 residues at positions 6 and 7.

CDR1 and CDR2 (germline): LNHDA, SQIVND (reference sequence). V dropped 5 bases and J dropped 2 bases, with 10 bases sitting between them. This CDR3 spans 15 amino acids. The primer mix had 52 TRBV and 13 TRBJ primers. Produced via immunoSEQ multiplex PCR; TCRdb's table is partial and in-frame only. The table records about 28,000 clones, roughly 90% of them present only once. To note about this clone: What it binds is not known.

The material sequenced was conventional CD4+ T cells sorted from blood. The clonotype was recovered from a person aged 18 to 35 with CD3G deficiency. The genes are TRBV19 and TRBJ2-6, with unresolved D. The CDR3 nucleotides read TGTGCCAGTAGTGCAGCATATGCTGGGGCCAACGTCCTGACTTTC. Translation: CASSAAYAGANVLTF.